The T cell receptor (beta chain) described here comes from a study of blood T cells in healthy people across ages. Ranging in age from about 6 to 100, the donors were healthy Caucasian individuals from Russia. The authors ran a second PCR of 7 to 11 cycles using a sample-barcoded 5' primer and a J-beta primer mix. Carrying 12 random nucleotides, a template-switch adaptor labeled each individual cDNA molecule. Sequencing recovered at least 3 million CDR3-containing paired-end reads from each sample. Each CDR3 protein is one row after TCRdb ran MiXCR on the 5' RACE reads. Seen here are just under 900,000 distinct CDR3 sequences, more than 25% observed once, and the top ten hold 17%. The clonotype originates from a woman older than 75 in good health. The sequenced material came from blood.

CDR3 nucleotides: TGTGCCAGCAGCGGGGACAGGGAATACGAGCAGTACTTC. Translation gives CASSGDREYEQYF. The rearrangement links TRBV7-9 to TRBJ2-7, with 9 bases aligning to TRBD1. Trimming took 5 bases from V and 4 from J; bases not matched to a gene: 3. Germline V gene sequence: CDR1 SEHNR, CDR2 FQNEAQ (reference sequence). The CDR3 has 13 residues.